Below, 25 T cell receptor beta chains from the same sample are listed, as sequenced in a study of OX40 agonist ivuxolimab in advanced cancers. Profiling relied on immunoSEQ multiplex PCR, and the TCRdb table lists in-frame clones only, not all of them. The profile covers about 77,000 clones, with approximately 82% appearing a single time and 0.76% taken by the ten largest. Sequences were derived from CD4+ or CD8+ T cells sorted from blood, sampled in a trial of the OX40 agonist ivuxolimab. The receptors were sampled from an adult with an advanced solid tumor such as melanoma, head and neck, liver or kidney cancer.

This clone occurred a few times. DNA of the CDR3: TGTGCCAGCAGTAGGACAGGGGTGGACGAGCAGTACTTC. This gives the protein CASSRTGVDEQYF. The chain joins TRBV7-3 to TRBJ2-7; 9 bases are shared with TRBD1. CDR1 is SGHTA, CDR2 FQGTGA, per germline. With V trimmed by 6 bases and J by 5 bases, 5 bases remained unmatched. The CDR3 is 13 residues long. Variable domain in full (rest from reference TRBV7-3 and TRBJ2-7): GAGVSQTPSNKVTEKGKYVELRCDPISGHTALYWYRQSLGQGPEFLIYFQGTGAADDSGLPNDRFFAVRPEGSVSTLKIQRTERGDSAVYLCASSRTGVDEQYFGPGTRLTVT.

J is TRBJ2-7 and V is TRBV29-1, with D unresolved. This CDR3 is 14 amino acids long. Trimming took 6 bases from V and 4 from J, leaving 19 bases between them. Germline-derived CDR1 and CDR2 are SQVTM and ANQGSEA. The CDR3: CSVAPRNTPYEQYF. CDR3 nucleotides: TGCAGCGTCGCCCCCCGGAACACGCCTTACGAGCAGTACTTC.

This rearrangement joins TRBV5-6 to TRBJ2-1; D ambiguous. The CDR3 runs 12 residues. V was cut by 4 bases and J by 8 bases, with 10 bases left in between. Germline V gene data show CDR1 as SGHDT and CDR2 as YYEEEE. The CDR3: CASSPTSDEQFF. In nucleotides, the CDR3 is TGTGCCAGCAGCCCCACTTCGGATGAGCAGTTCTTC.

The chain links TRBV19 to TRBJ2-5; 7 bases are shared with TRBD1. Losses at the gene ends were 3 bases for V and 2 bases for J; bases not matched to a gene: 3. Germline V gene lookup returns CDR1 LNHDA and CDR2 SQIVND (reference sequence). This CDR3 spans 14 amino acids. CDR3 in DNA: TGTGCCAGTAGTATGGGACAGCTTCAAGAGACCCAGTACTTC. Encoded protein: CASSMGQLQETQYF. The full variable domain, rest sourced from reference TRBV19 and TRBJ2-5, is DGGITQSPKYLFRKEGQNVTLSCEQNLNHDAMYWYRQDPGQGLRLIYYSQIVNDFQKGDIAEGYSVSREKKESFPLTVTSAQKNPTAFYLCASSMGQLQETQYFGPGTRLLVL.

CDR3 sequence reads: CASSSRQAETQYF. CDR3 bases: TGTGCCAGCAGCTCGCGTCAGGCAGAGACCCAGTACTTC. The V call is TRBV7-2, the J call TRBJ2-5; no clear D gene. Germline-derived CDR1 and CDR2 are SGHTA and FQGNSA. The CDR3 contains 13 residues. V lost 4 bases and J lost 4, with 10 bases in between.

J is TRBJ2-1 and V is TRBV5-8; D is possibly TRBD1 (6 bases). The CDR3 is 15 residues long. Looked up from germline, CDR1 is SGHTS and CDR2 is YDEGEE. V dropped 3 bases and J dropped 6 bases, with 16 bases sitting between them. The CDR3 coding sequence is TGTGCCAGCAGCTATGGAACAGGGTTAAGCAATGAGCAGTTCTTC. Its protein is CASSYGTGLSNEQFF.

The genes are TRBV6-6 and TRBJ2-6; D ambiguous. Germline V lookup: CDR1 MNHNY, CDR2 SVGAGI (reference sequence). V lost 8 bases to trimming and J lost 0 bases, with 11 bases between them. There are 15 residues in the CDR3. CDR3 coding DNA: TGTGCCAGCGGAAGATTGAGCTCTGGGGCCAACGTCCTGACTTTC. Its translation is CASGRLSSGANVLTF.

DNA of the CDR3: TGTGCCAGCAGTTTTGGCCAGGGGGTAACTGAAGCTTTCTTT. Residues: CASSFGQGVTEAFF. J is TRBJ1-1 and V is TRBV2; 7 nucleotides agree with TRBD1. V lost 5 bases and J lost 5; bases outside the gene matches: 8. The CDR3 length is 14 residues. Per germline, CDR1 SNHLY and CDR2 FYNNEI. The variable domain in full, with the rest retrieved from reference TRBV2 and TRBJ1-1, is EPEVTQTPSHQVTQMGQEVILRCVPISNHLYFYWYRQILGQKVEFLVSFYNNEISEKSEIFDDQFSVERPDGSNFTLKIRSTKLEDSAMYFCASSFGQGVTEAFFGQGTRLTVV.

This CDR3 reads CASSLTSADSYEQYF. The CDR3 nucleotides are TGTGCCAGCAGCCTGACTAGCGCCGACTCCTACGAGCAGTACTTC. This chain connects TRBV7-2 to TRBJ2-7; 8 nucleotides align to TRBD2. The germline CDR1 and CDR2 sequences are SGHTA and FQGNSA. The V and J ends lost 5 bases and 0 bases, in that order; junction bases with no gene match: 6. The CDR3 contains 15 residues.

The chain links TRBV5-6 to TRBJ2-5; 10 bases agree with TRBD1. This CDR3 has 15 residues. Germline lookup yields CDR1 SGHDT and CDR2 YYEEEE. J was trimmed by 3 bases and V by 0 bases; bases with no gene match: 2. CDR3 coding DNA: TGTGCCAGCAGCTTGGAAGGGACAGGGGAAGAGACCCAGTACTTC. The encoded protein is CASSLEGTGEETQYF.

This chain connects TRBV13 to TRBJ2-3, with 8 positions matching TRBD2. This CDR3 contains 16 residues. The germline gives CDR1 PRHDT, CDR2 FYEKMQ (reference sequence). Trimming removed 5 bases from V and 7 bases from J; junction bases left unmatched: 14. The CDR3 is CASSHRERGGSYTQYF. CDR3 DNA: TGTGCCAGCAGCCACCGCGAACGGGGGGGTAGCTATACGCAGTATTTT.

This chain links TRBV10-2 with TRBJ1-4, with 10 bases matching TRBD1. Looked up from germline, CDR1 is WSHSY and CDR2 is SAAADI. The CDR3 length is 13 residues. The junction had 5 bases not matched to a gene; V was cut back by 8 bases and J by 8 bases. CDR3 DNA sequence: TGCGCCAGCCGGACAGGGGGTGGAGAAAAACTGTTTTTT. Encoded protein: CASRTGGGEKLFF.

The chain links TRBV5-4 to TRBJ1-1; no reliable D call. Trimming cost V 3 bases and J 0 bases, with 9 bases left between them. There are 14 residues in the CDR3. CDR1 is SGHNT, CDR2 YYREEE, per germline (reference sequence). In DNA form, the CDR3 reads TGTGCCAGCAGCTCAGGACTAGTGAACACTGAAGCTTTCTTT. This gives the protein CASSSGLVNTEAFF.

The chain employs TRBV6-5 and TRBJ1-1; tentative D call: TRBD1 (6 bases). CDR1 is MNHEY, CDR2 SVGAGI, per germline. Trimming took 2 bases from V and 2 from J, leaving 15 bases between them. The CDR3 extends over 16 amino acids. The CDR3 loop reads CASSYVGGRSNTEAFF. In DNA, the CDR3 is TGTGCCAGCAGTTACGTTGGGGGGCGGTCAAACACTGAAGCTTTCTTT.

This chain links TRBV5-1 with TRBJ2-2; TRBD1 matches 9 bases. The ends lost 2 bases at V and 6 bases at J; junction bases unmatched: 5. Germline loops: CDR1 SGHRS, CDR2 YFSETQ. The CDR3 totals 15 residues. CDR3 in DNA: TGCGCCAGCAGCTTCAGGACAGGGGAGGCCGGGGAGCTGTTTTTT. Encoded protein: CASSFRTGEAGELFF.

The genes are TRBV19 and TRBJ2-3, with 11 positions matching TRBD2. The ends lost 10 bases at V and 5 bases at J; junction bases unmatched: 5. This CDR3 region has 13 residues. Germline-derived CDR1 and CDR2 are LNHDA and SQIVND (reference sequence). DNA of the CDR3: TGTGCCACTAGCGGGGGGAGGGGAGATACGCAGTATTTT. As protein: CATSGGRGDTQYF.

The gene calls are TRBV2 and TRBJ1-5; D possibly corresponds to TRBD1 (5 bases). Trimming cost V 7 bases and J 0 bases, with 7 bases left between them. Per germline, CDR1 SNHLY and CDR2 FYNNEI. The CDR3 spans 13 residues. This CDR3 reads CASTGDSNQPQHF. The DNA of the CDR3 is TGTGCCAGCACGGGGGATAGCAATCAGCCCCAGCATTTT.

This clone was seen a few times. The chain recombines TRBV18 with TRBJ1-3; 9 bases fit TRBD1. CDR3 size: 17 residues. Looked up from germline, CDR1 is KGHSH and CDR2 is LQKENI. V lost 5 bases to trimming and J lost 4 bases; unmatched junction nucleotides: 12. This chain's CDR3 is CASSSFSGTGQGNTIYF. CDR3 nucleotide sequence: TGTGCCAGCTCATCTTTTTCCGGGACAGGGCAAGGAAACACCATATATTTT.

The chain combines TRBV5-4 with TRBJ1-2; TRBD1 is a possible D gene (6 bases). Germline V gives CDR1 SGHNT, CDR2 YYREEE (reference sequence). V lost 4 bases to trimming and J lost 7 bases, with 17 bases between them. This CDR3 has 14 residues. CDR3 in DNA: TGTGCCAGCAGCCCCGAGAGGGGGAGGGCTGGCTACACCTTC. Translating gives CASSPERGRAGYTF.

CDR3 region: CASSPELYEQYF. The CDR3 nucleotides are TGTGCCAGCTCACCGGAGCTTTACGAGCAGTACTTC. The rearrangement uses TRBV18 and TRBJ2-7; D not certain. The CDR3 is 12 residues long. Trimming shortened V by 3 bases and J by 4 bases, and 7 bases separated the two germline ends. CDR1 is KGHSH and CDR2 is LQKENI in the germline V gene.

The chain links TRBV2 to TRBJ2-5; TRBD2 matches at 12 bases. Germline V gene lookup returns CDR1 SNHLY and CDR2 FYNNEI. The CDR3 has 16 residues. With 7 bases clipped from V and 5 bases from J, the junction kept 11 bases outside the gene matches. CDR3 amino acids: CASTQGLAGPRETQYF. CDR3 nucleotides: TGTGCCAGCACCCAGGGACTAGCGGGCCCTCGGGAGACCCAGTACTTC.

This rearrangement joins TRBV5-6 to TRBJ2-7, with D maybe TRBD2 (5 bases). CDR1 is SGHDT, CDR2 YYEEEE, per germline. CDR3 length equals 13 residues. V lost 0 bases, J lost 2 bases, and 6 bases lay in between. In DNA form, the CDR3 reads TGTGCCAGCAGCTTGGGGCGGGCCTACGAGCAGTACTTC. Protein product: CASSLGRAYEQYF.

The V and J genes are TRBV4-3 and TRBJ1-1, with a possible D match to TRBD1 (6 bases). CDR3 length equals 14 residues. Germline lookup yields CDR1 LGHNA and CDR2 YSLEER. V gave up 3 bases and J gave up 4 bases, with 12 bases separating them. CDR3 in DNA: TGCGCCAGCAGCCAGCAGGGGCTGGGCACTGAAGCTTTCTTT. Residues: CASSQQGLGTEAFF.

The table lists this clone with a few counts. This rearrangement joins TRBV15 to TRBJ1-3; 7 positions match TRBD1. The length of the CDR3 is 14 residues. The germline CDR1 and CDR2 sequences are LNHNV and YYDKDF (reference sequence). Unmatched junction bases numbered 2, after V lost 0 bases and J lost 6 bases. Here the CDR3 DNA reads TGTGCCACCAGCAGAGATACAGGGGAAAACACCATATATTTT. Its protein product is CATSRDTGENTIYF.

The V call is TRBV10-2, the J call TRBJ2-3; TRBD1 matches 7 bases. CDR1 is WSHSY, CDR2 SAAADI, per germline. V gave up 4 bases and J gave up 0 bases; unmatched junction bases: 7. There are 16 residues in the CDR3. The CDR3 here is CASSVTGTVSTDTQYF. For the CDR3, the DNA is TGCGCCAGCAGTGTCACCGGGACAGTTAGCACAGATACGCAGTATTTT.